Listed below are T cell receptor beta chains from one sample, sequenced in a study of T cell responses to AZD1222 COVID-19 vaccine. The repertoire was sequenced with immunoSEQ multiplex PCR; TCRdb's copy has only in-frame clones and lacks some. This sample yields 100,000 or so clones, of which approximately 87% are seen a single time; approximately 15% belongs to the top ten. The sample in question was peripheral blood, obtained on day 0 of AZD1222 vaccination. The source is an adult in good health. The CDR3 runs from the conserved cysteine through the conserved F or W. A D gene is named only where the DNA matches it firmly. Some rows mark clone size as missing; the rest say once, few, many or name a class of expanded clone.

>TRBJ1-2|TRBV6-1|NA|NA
TGTGCCAGCAGTGAAGCAGGGATGTACTATGGCTACACCTTC
CASSEAGMYYGYTF
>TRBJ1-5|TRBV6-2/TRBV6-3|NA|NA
TGTGCCAGCAGTTACCGCCTGACAGGTCTGCGGCCCCAGCATTTT
CASSYRLTGLRPQHF
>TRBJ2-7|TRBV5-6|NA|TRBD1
TGTGCCAGCAGCTGGGACGGGACAGGGAATCGGGAGCAGTACTTC
CASSWDGTGNREQYF
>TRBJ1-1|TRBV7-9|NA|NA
TGTGCCAGCAGCTTAGCCGGGTACACTGAAGCTTTCTTT
CASSLAGYTEAFF
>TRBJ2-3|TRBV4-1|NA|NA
TGCGCCAGCAGCCAATTGTGGGCAGATACGCAGTATTTT
CASSQLWADTQYF
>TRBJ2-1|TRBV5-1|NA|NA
TGCGCCAGCAGCTTGTTTTCGATGGTCGAGCAGTTCTTC
CASSLFSMVEQFF
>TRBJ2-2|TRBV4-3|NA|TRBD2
TGCGCCAGCAGCCAAGATCTCAGGCTAGCGGACACCGGGGAGCTGTTTTTT
CASSQDLRLADTGELFF
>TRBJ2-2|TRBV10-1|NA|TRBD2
TGCGCCAGCAGTATAGCGGGGGGGACCGGGGAGCTGTTTTTT
CASSIAGGTGELFF
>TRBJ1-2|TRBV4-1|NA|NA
TGCGCCAGCAGCCAAGAGGCCGGGACTCCTAACTATGGCTACACCTTC
CASSQEAGTPNYGYTF
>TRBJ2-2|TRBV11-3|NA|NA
TGTGCCAGCAGCTTTCTAGGGGACACACTGAACACCGGGGAGCTGTTTTTT
CASSFLGDTLNTGELFF
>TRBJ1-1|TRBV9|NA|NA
TGTGCCAGCAGCGGACGAAATGGGAACACTGAAGCTTTCTTT
CASSGRNGNTEAFF
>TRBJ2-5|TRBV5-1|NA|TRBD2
TGCGCCAGCAGCCGTCTCCCTGAAGCGGGGGGTGAGACCCAGTACTTC
CASSRLPEAGGETQYF
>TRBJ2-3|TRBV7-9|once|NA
TGTGCCAGCAGCCCCGTCCAGGGATATTCTCCTACAGATACGCAGTATTTT
CASSPVQGYSPTDTQYF
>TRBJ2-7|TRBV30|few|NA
TGTGCCTGGAGCCCAGTAGGCAAACCGCGCTGGCAGTACTTC
CAWSPVGKPRWQYF
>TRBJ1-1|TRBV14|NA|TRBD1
TGTGCCAGCAGCCAAGAACCTGGGACAGCCTCAAGGTATACTGAAGCTTTCTTT
CASSQEPGTASRYTEAFF
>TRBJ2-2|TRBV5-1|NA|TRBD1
TGCGCCAGCAGCTGGAGTGGACAGGGGGGGACCGGGGAGCTGTTTTTT
CASSWSGQGGTGELFF
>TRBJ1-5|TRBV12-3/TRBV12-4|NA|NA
TGTGCCAGCAGTTCTACGGGCAATCAGCCCCAGCATTTT
CASSSTGNQPQHF
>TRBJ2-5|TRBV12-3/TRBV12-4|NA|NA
TGTGCCAGCAGCCTGGGAGAGACCCAGTACTTC
CASSLGETQYF
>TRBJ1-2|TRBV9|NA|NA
TGTGCCAGCAGCGGGACCTCGATAGGGGAGCTCTATGGCTACACCTTC
CASSGTSIGELYGYTF
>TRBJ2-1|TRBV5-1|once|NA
TGCGCCAGCAGCTTTGGCGGGACGATAAATGAGCAGTTCTTC
CASSFGGTINEQFF
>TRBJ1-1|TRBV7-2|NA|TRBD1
TGTGCCAGCAGCCCAGGAAGGGGGCCGAACACTGAAGCTTTCTTT
CASSPGRGPNTEAFF
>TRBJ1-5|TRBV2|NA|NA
TGTGCCAGCAGTGAAGAGGCGGGTTTCAATCAGCCCCAGCATTTT
CASSEEAGFNQPQHF
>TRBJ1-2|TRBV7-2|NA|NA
TGTGCCAGCAGCTTAGTAGGGACGGTCTATGGCTACACCTTC
CASSLVGTVYGYTF
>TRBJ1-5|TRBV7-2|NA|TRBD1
TGTGCCAGCAGCCCTACAGGGGGAGGGAATCAGCCCCAGCATTTT
CASSPTGGGNQPQHF
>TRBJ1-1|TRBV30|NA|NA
TGTGCCTGGGTGCTCGCAACAGAAGCTTTCTTT
CAWVLATEAFF
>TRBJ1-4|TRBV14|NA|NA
TGTGCCAGCAGCCAAGGCCGATCGTTTGGTCCTTGGGAAAAACTGTTTTTT
CASSQGRSFGPWEKLFF
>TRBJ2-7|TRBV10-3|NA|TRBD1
TGTGCCATCACTAGGGGACAGGGGGCCCACGAGCAGTACTTC
CAITRGQGAHEQYF
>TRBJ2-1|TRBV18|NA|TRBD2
TGTGCCAGCTCACCGCCTACTAGCGGGAAGTCGTATGAGCAGTTCTTC
CASSPPTSGKSYEQFF
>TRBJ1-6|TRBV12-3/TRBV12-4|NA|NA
TGTGCCACCTCCCCGGGGTACGATTCACCCCTCCACTTT
CATSPGYDSPLHF
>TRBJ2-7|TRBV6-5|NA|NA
TGTGCCAGCAGTTACCCGAGGATGGGTGGACTCTACGAGCAGTACTTC
CASSYPRMGGLYEQYF
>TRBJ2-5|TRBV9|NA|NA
TGTGCCAGCAGCGTAGAGGCCAGGACAGAGACCCAGTACTTC
CASSVEARTETQYF
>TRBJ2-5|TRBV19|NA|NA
TGTGCCAGTAGTATTTATGCGGCAGGAGCCGAGACCCAGTACTTC
CASSIYAAGAETQYF
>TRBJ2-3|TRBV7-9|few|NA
TGTGCCAGCACACGGGGGAACACAGATACGCAGTATTTT
CASTRGNTDTQYF
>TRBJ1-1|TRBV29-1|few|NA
TGCAGCGTTGAGCGTACAAGTTACACTGAAGCTTTCTTT
CSVERTSYTEAFF
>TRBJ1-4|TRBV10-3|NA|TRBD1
TGTGCCATCAGTGAGTCCGGGACAGGGAATTACGAAAAACTGTTTTTT
CAISESGTGNYEKLFF
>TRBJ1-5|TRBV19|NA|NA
TGTGCCAGTAGTATAGATCTTGGAAGGACTAGTATTCATCAGCCCCAGCATTTT
CASSIDLGRTSIHQPQHF
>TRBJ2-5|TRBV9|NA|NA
TGTGCCAGCAGCGTAGGGCAGGGGCAAGAGACCCAGTACTTC
CASSVGQGQETQYF
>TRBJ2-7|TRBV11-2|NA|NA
TGTGCCAGCAGCTTAGATTTCGAGCAGTACTTC
CASSLDFEQYF
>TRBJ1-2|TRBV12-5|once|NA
TGTGCTAGTGGTTTCCCGCAGGGTGCGGGCTATGGCTACACCTTC
CASGFPQGAGYGYTF
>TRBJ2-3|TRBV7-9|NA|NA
TGTGCCAGCACCCTCAGGGGAGGGGCGACAGATACGCAGTATTTT
CASTLRGGATDTQYF
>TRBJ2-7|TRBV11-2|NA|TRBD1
TGTGCCAGCAGCTTAATGAGGGGGCTAAGGTACGAGCAGTACTTC
CASSLMRGLRYEQYF